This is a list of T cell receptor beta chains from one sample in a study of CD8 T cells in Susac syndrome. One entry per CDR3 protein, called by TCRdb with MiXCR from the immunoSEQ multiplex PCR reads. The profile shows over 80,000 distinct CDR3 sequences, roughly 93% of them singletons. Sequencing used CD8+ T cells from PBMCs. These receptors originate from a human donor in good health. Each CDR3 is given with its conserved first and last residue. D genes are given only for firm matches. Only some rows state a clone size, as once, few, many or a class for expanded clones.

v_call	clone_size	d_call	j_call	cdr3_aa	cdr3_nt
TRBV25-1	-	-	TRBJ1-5	CASGNQPQHF	TGTGCCAGCGGTAATCAGCCCCAGCATTTT
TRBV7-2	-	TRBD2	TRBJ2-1	CASSLEVGVLADPRDEQFF	TGTGCCAGCAGCTTAGAGGTCGGGGTACTAGCGGACCCTAGGGATGAGCAGTTCTTC
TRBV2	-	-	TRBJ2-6	CAIGGKAGANVLTF	TGTGCTATAGGGGGTAAGGCTGGGGCCAACGTCCTGACTTTC
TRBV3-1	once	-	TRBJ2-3	CASSQLGRTHPGTQYF	TGTGCCAGCAGCCAATTGGGGAGAACCCACCCAGGTACGCAGTATTTT
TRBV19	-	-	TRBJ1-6	CASSETGWGSPLHF	TGTGCCAGTAGTGAAACAGGGTGGGGATCACCCCTCCACTTT
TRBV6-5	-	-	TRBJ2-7	CASSQDETYEQYF	TGTGCCAGTAGTCAGGACGAGACCTACGAGCAGTACTTC
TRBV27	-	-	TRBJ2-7	CASSFGGYYEQYF	TGTGCCAGCAGTTTTGGGGGGTACTACGAGCAGTACTTC
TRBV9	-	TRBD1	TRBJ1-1	CASSTPRGPNTEAFF	TGTGCCAGCAGCACCCCCAGGGGGCCGAACACTGAAGCTTTCTTT
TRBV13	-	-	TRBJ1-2	CASSLPTGNYGYTF	TGTGCCAGCAGCCTACCGACGGGCAACTATGGCTACACCTTC
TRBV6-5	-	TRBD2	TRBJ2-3	CASRGLGADTQYF	TGTGCCAGCAGGGGACTAGGGGCAGATACGCAGTATTTT
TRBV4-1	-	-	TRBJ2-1	CASSQTGLKEQFF	TGCGCCAGCAGCCAAACGGGCCTTAAGGAGCAGTTCTTC
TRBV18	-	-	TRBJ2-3	CASSPQGGDTDTQYF	TGTGCCAGCTCACCCCAGGGGGGTGACACAGATACGCAGTATTTT
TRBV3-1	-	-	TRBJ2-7	CATKGGGYYEQYF	TGTGCCACCAAAGGTGGGGGATATTACGAGCAGTACTTC
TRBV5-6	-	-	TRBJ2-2	CASSFGSGGELFF	TGTGCCAGCAGCTTTGGCAGCGGCGGGGAGCTGTTTTTT
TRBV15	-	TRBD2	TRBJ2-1	CATSGTRGGDNEQFF	TGTGCCACCAGCGGTACACGCGGGGGGGACAATGAGCAGTTCTTC
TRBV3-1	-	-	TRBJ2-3	CASSPPDSTDTQYF	TGTGCCAGCAGCCCACCAGACAGCACAGATACGCAGTATTTT
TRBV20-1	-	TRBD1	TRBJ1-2	CSARTGTNYGYTF	TGCAGTGCTAGGACAGGGACAAACTATGGCTACACCTTC
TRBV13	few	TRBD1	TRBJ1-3	CASSFPTGGIGNTIYF	TGTGCCAGCAGCTTCCCGACAGGGGGTATCGGAAACACCATATATTTT
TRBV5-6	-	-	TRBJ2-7	CASSFLGGGRYEQYF	TGTGCCAGCAGCTTTTTGGGCGGGGGCCGATACGAGCAGTACTTC
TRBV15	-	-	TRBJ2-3	CATSPGLPSDTQYF	TGTGCCACCAGCCCGGGGCTCCCTTCAGATACGCAGTATTTT
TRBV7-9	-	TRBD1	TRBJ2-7	CASSLQGFYYEQYF	TGTGCCAGCAGCCTACAGGGGTTCTACTACGAGCAGTACTTC
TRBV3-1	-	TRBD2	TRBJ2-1	CASSQEQRGGYNEQFF	TGTGCCAGCAGCCAAGAGCAGCGGGGGGGCTACAATGAGCAGTTCTTC
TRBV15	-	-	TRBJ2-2	CATSIIRANTGELFF	TGTGCCACCAGCATAATCCGGGCGAACACCGGGGAGCTGTTTTTT
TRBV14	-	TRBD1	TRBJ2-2	CASSQRDRGSHTGELFF	TGTGCCAGCAGCCAGAGAGACAGGGGATCGCACACCGGGGAGCTGTTTTTT
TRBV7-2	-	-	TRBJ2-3	CASSLGVLSTDTQYF	TGTGCCAGCAGCTTAGGCGTCTTGAGCACAGATACGCAGTATTTT
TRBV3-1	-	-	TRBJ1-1	CASSQRTAAEAFF	TGTGCCAGCAGCCAAAGAACAGCCGCTGAAGCTTTCTTT
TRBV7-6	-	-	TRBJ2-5	CASSLVPEETQYF	TGTGCCAGCAGCTTAGTGCCTGAAGAGACCCAGTACTTC
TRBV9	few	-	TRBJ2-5	CASSFGGTQETQYF	TGTGCCAGCAGCTTCGGAGGGACCCAAGAGACCCAGTACTTC
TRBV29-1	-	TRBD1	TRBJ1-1	CSVVGQGARTEAFF	TGCAGCGTTGTCGGACAGGGGGCGAGGACTGAAGCTTTCTTT
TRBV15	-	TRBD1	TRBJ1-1	CATSTPGQFLNEAFF	TGTGCCACCAGCACACCGGGACAGTTTCTTAATGAAGCTTTCTTT
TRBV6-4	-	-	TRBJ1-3	CATTRALRNTIYF	TGTGCCACAACCCGGGCCCTGAGAAACACCATATATTTT
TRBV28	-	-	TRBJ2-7	CASSLVRGSTYEQYF	TGTGCCAGCAGTTTAGTGAGGGGATCGACCTACGAGCAGTACTTC
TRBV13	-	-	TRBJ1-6	CASSFQQEYNSPLHF	TGTGCCAGCAGCTTCCAGCAGGAATATAATTCACCCCTCCACTTT
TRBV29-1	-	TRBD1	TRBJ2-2	CSFLRIGQGPGELFF	TGCAGCTTTTTGCGAATCGGACAGGGGCCCGGGGAGCTGTTTTTT
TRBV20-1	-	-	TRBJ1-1	CSARTFNTEAFF	TGCAGTGCACGGACTTTTAACACTGAAGCTTTCTTT
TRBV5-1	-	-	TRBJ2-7	CASSMFGGYEQYF	TGCGCCAGCAGTATGTTCGGAGGATACGAGCAGTACTTC
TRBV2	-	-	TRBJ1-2	CASSGGRTNYGYTF	TGTGCCAGCAGTGGGGGACGGACTAACTATGGCTACACCTTC
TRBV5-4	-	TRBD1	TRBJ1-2	CASSSGTGAYGYTF	TGTGCCAGCAGCTCCGGGACAGGGGCTTATGGCTACACCTTC
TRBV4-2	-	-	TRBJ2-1	CASSQDESRYNEQFF	TGTGCCAGCAGCCAAGATGAGAGCCGTTACAATGAGCAGTTCTTC
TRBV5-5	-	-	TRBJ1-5	CASNGPNSNQPQHF	TGTGCCAGCAATGGCCCGAATAGCAATCAGCCCCAGCATTTT
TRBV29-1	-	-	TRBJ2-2	CSVVGFWDTGELFF	TGCAGCGTTGTCGGGTTTTGGGACACCGGGGAGCTGTTTTTT
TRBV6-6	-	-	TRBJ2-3	CASSYSGSDTDTQYF	TGTGCCAGCAGTTACTCGGGGTCCGACACAGATACGCAGTATTTT
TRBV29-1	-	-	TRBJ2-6	CSVGPGANVLTF	TGCAGCGTTGGGCCTGGGGCCAACGTCCTGACTTTC
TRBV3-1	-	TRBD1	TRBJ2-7	CASSQDRWDRDFEQYF	TGTGCCAGCAGCCAAGATCGTTGGGACAGGGACTTCGAGCAGTACTTC
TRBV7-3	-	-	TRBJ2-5	CASSPSGWGEETQYF	TGTGCCAGCAGCCCTTCGGGGTGGGGAGAAGAGACCCAGTACTTC
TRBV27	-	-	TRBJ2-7	CASSWEIGTSGEQYF	TGTGCCAGCAGTTGGGAAATTGGGACCTCGGGCGAGCAGTACTTC
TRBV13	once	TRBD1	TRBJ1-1	CASSLADRGHGAFF	TGTGCCAGCAGCTTAGCGGACAGGGGGCACGGGGCTTTCTTT
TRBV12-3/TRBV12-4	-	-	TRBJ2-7	CASSPQGWSEQYF	TGTGCCAGCAGTCCCCAGGGGTGGAGCGAGCAGTACTTC
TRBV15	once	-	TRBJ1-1	CATSRDWQDEAFF	TGTGCCACCAGCAGAGATTGGCAGGATGAAGCTTTCTTT
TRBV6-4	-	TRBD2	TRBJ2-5	CASSDSLAGGETQYF	TGTGCCAGCAGTGACTCACTAGCGGGGGGAGAGACCCAGTACTTC
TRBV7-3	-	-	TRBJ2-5	CASSFGGQQETQYF	TGTGCCAGCAGCTTCGGGGGGCAGCAAGAGACCCAGTACTTC
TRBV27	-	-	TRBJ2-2	CASSSPPGTGELFF	TGTGCCAGCAGTTCACCCCCCGGGACCGGGGAGCTGTTTTTT